The 12 T cell receptor beta chains listed next were all sequenced from one sample in a study of PD-1 blockade in classical Hodgkin lymphoma. Each patient relapsed following autologous stem cell transplantation, and prior brentuximab vedotin exposure differed. The repertoire was sequenced with immunoSEQ multiplex PCR; TCRdb's copy has only in-frame clones and lacks some. This table holds tens of thousands of clones, 76% found once. Sequencing used peripheral blood mononuclear cells (PBMCs), obtained at baseline. The origin of the receptors is a human donor with classical Hodgkin lymphoma.

This rearrangement joins TRBV28 to TRBJ2-3; possible D gene TRBD2, 6 bases. The CDR3 loop spans 11 amino acids. V lost 6 bases, J lost 7 bases, and 8 bases lay in between. The germline CDR1 and CDR2 sequences are MDHEN and SYDVKM. The CDR3 region is CASSGSYTQYF. The DNA of the CDR3 is TGTGCCAGCAGCGGGAGTTATACGCAGTATTTT.

This clone was seen just once. This sequence joins TRBV6-5 and TRBJ2-2, with 8 bases lining up with TRBD2. The CDR3 consists of 15 residues. The germline gives CDR1 MNHEY, CDR2 SVGAGI. Trimming took 3 bases from V and 7 from J; bases not matched to a gene: 7. The CDR3 sequence: CASSYFSGKGGELFF. The CDR3, as DNA: TGTGCCAGCAGTTATTTTAGCGGGAAGGGCGGGGAGCTGTTTTTT.

The genes are TRBV4-2 and TRBJ2-7; TRBD1 is a possible D gene (6 bases). This CDR3 has 14 residues. V was shortened by 5 bases and J by 5 bases, with 16 bases between the two germline ends. Per the germline V gene, CDR1 is LGHNA and CDR2 is YNFKEQ. In DNA, the CDR3 is TGTGCCAGCAGCTCCCCGACAGGAATCAACGAGCAGTACTTC. Encoded protein: CASSSPTGINEQYF.

This clone appeared a few times. The V call is TRBV25-1, the J call TRBJ2-1, with 13 bases lining up with TRBD2. The V gene end was trimmed by 4 bases and the J gene end by 7 bases; junction bases not matched to a gene: 4. Germline V gives CDR1 MGHDK, CDR2 SYGVNS. The CDR3 loop spans 15 amino acids. CDR3 sequence (DNA): TGTGCCAGCAGTGGTGGACTAGCGGGAGTGAATGAGCAGTTCTTC. Its translation is CASSGGLAGVNEQFF.

This clone was found a few times. The V gene is TRBV6-6, the J gene TRBJ1-2; 8 positions match TRBD1. Trimming took 0 bases from V and 6 from J; bases not matched to a gene: 9. The CDR3 spans 16 residues. CDR1 and CDR2 from the germline V gene are MNHNY and SVGAGI (reference sequence). The CDR3 sequence: CASSYSMASRGHGYTF. In nucleotides, the CDR3 is TGTGCCAGCAGTTACTCGATGGCGTCCAGGGGGCATGGCTACACCTTC.

The chain links TRBV28 to TRBJ2-1; no clear D. The germline V gene encodes CDR1 MDHEN and CDR2 SYDVKM. CDR3 length equals 15 residues. Trimming took off 3 bases at V and 2 bases at J, with 11 bases between the two ends. CDR3 bases: TGTGCCAGCAGTTTCTGGGTGACGGCCTACAATGAGCAGTTCTTC. Translated: CASSFWVTAYNEQFF.

The gene calls are TRBV28 and TRBJ2-2, with 8 bases identical to TRBD1. CDR3 length equals 16 residues. CDR1 is MDHEN, CDR2 SYDVKM, per germline. After removal of 5 bases from V and 0 bases from J, the junction contained 5 bases not matched to a gene. The CDR3 DNA follows: TGTGCCAGCAGTCAGGGACAGGCTCCGAACACCGGGGAGCTGTTTTTT. Amino acids: CASSQGQAPNTGELFF.

This clone was counted between two and nine times. The chain uses TRBV6-6 and TRBJ2-2; D is unclear. The V and J ends lost 0 bases and 0 bases respectively, with 8 bases between them. The CDR3 length is 16 residues. Germline assignment: CDR1 MNHNY and CDR2 SVGAGI (reference sequence). The CDR3 region is CASSYSRLANTGELFF. The CDR3 region has the DNA TGTGCCAGCAGTTACTCGAGGCTCGCGAACACCGGGGAGCTGTTTTTT.

The chain is built from TRBV6-1 and TRBJ2-2, with D possibly matching TRBD2 (6 bases). CDR1 is MNHNS, CDR2 SASEGT, per germline. The CDR3 loop spans 17 amino acids. Trimming pared 2 bases from V and 4 bases from J, leaving 17 bases between. The CDR3 spells CASSEWGGVLGTGELFF. CDR3 nucleotides: TGTGCCAGCAGTGAATGGGGAGGAGTGCTGGGCACCGGGGAGCTGTTTTTT.

The chain uses TRBV29-1 and TRBJ1-4; 9 bases match TRBD1. Per the germline V gene, CDR1 is SQVTM and CDR2 is ANQGSEA. This CDR3 comprises 15 residues. Trimming cost V 5 bases and J 2 bases; bases outside gene matches: 6. CDR3 in DNA: TGCAGCGTTCAGACAGGGGGAAGGACTAATGAAAAACTGTTTTTT. This gives the protein CSVQTGGRTNEKLFF. Combining the CDR3 with reference TRBV29-1 and TRBJ1-4 gives the whole variable domain SAVISQKPSRDICQRGTSLTIQCQVDSQVTMMFWYRQQPGQSLTLIATANQGSEATYESGFVIDKFPISRPNLTFSTLTVSNMSPEDSSIYLCSVQTGGRTNEKLFFGSGTQLSVL.

The CDR3 DNA is TGTGCCAGCAGTATTGGGGCTAATGAAAAACTGTTTTTT. This encodes CASSIGANEKLFF. The chain carries TRBV6-5 and TRBJ1-4, with no clear D. Germline CDR1 and CDR2: MNHEY and SVGAGI. V shed 5 bases and J shed 3 bases, with 7 bases lying between them. The CDR3 spans 13 residues.

The V call is TRBV18, the J call TRBJ2-1, with a possible D match to TRBD2 (6 bases). The germline gives CDR1 KGHSH, CDR2 LQKENI. Between the trimmed V and J ends, which lost 2 bases and 6 bases, there was a span of 11 bases. This CDR3 is built from 14 residues. The CDR3 region is CASSPRTTSNEQFF. CDR3 sequence (DNA): TGTGCCAGCTCACCAAGGACTACTAGCAATGAGCAGTTCTTC.